This TCR beta chain was identified in a study of blood T cell repertoires in COVID-19. Study-level information: Samples taken during acute and convalescent COVID-19 were collected in the United States, Italy and Spain.

Study processing details: Estimated nucleated cell counts came from reference gene primer amplification. Clones were sequenced by immunoSEQ multiplex PCR, and TCRdb holds only the in-frame ones, with some missing. The DNA was the basis for D and trimming; V, J and clone size are from that table. The repertoire has roughly 58,000 clones, less than 85% of them found once; the top ten carry approximately 17%. Germline V gives CDR1 MNHEY, CDR2 SVGAGI. The CDR3 covers 14 residues. V shed 8 bases and J shed 1 base, with 14 bases lying between them. The chain couples TRBV6-5 to TRBJ1-2; a possible D gene is TRBD1 (6 bases). The TCR comes from a man between 70 and 80 years old with active COVID-19. The sequenced sample was peripheral blood. In nucleotides, the CDR3 is TGTGCCAGCTCCTCAGGGGCGCATAACTATGGCTACACCTTC. Translated, it gives CASSSGAHNYGYTF.